The clone carrying this TCR beta chain was recorded once. As yet, its antigen is unknown. This specimen comes from a study of cytomegalovirus exposure and HLA in healthy donors. Germline-derived CDR1 and CDR2 are SGHAT and FQNNGV. There are 17 residues in the CDR3. V shed 0 bases and J 2 bases; nucleotides not matched to a gene: 8. Clones were sequenced by immunoSEQ multiplex PCR, and TCRdb holds only the in-frame ones, with some missing. This sample has some 250,000 clones, with 90% found just once. Study-wide results and caveats: Researchers counted around 160 TCR beta chains as cytomegalovirus-associated.

This chain uses TRBV11-2 with TRBJ2-3; 7 positions match TRBD2. The sample was PBMCs. This clonotype was sampled from a woman under 40 in good health and CMV-seronegative. The CDR3 is CASSLDVASGATDTQYF. DNA for the CDR3: TGTGCCAGCAGCTTAGATGTCGCTAGCGGAGCCACAGATACGCAGTATTTT.